The text below deals with one TCR beta chain. This clonotype came up once. The clone's antigen remains unknown. Base qualities are not recorded, but no much larger clone differs from it by a single base. This entry belongs to a study of post-analysis software for immune sequencing data (dated by TCRdb to the mid-2010s). At the level of the whole study: Relapsing-remitting, secondary progressive and progressive-relapsing multiple sclerosis were recorded as disease courses, and subtype annotation was lacking for some patients. A subset of samples was prepared in parallel using single-end sample barcoding, then pooled and co-amplified after Illumina adapter ligation. The patient repertoires were set against eleven to twelve previously published healthy control repertoires from donors whose ages ranged from about 6 to 25 years. Overall study results and their limits: A handful of TRBV segments, including TRBV5-6, TRBV5-1 and TRBV20-1, were significantly more frequent in patients than controls. The multiple sclerosis patient group was slightly younger than the control group. Multiple sclerosis patients had significantly lower normalized Chao1 diversity than controls, a result that suggests substantial peripheral T-cell clonal expansion. Direct clustering with F measure revealed strong co-clustering of samples prepared in the same batch, which led to a batch-effect correction.

Reading the germline V gene gives CDR1 SQVTM and CDR2 ANQGSEA. V loses 7 bases of germline sequence and J loses 4 bases, and the interval between the two ends is 13 bases. There are 12 amino acids in the CDR3, from cysteine to phenylalanine inclusive. Only the CDR3 DNA is retained, 36 bases long and in frame from the first base. The library was generated by PCR. Instrument on record: Illumina HiSeq 2500. To reduce PCR and sequencing biases, unique molecular identifiers were built into the TCR beta cDNA libraries. Per 1 to 10 million input T cells, approximately 500,000 cDNA molecules were obtained, such that each molecule approximated one T cell. The patient libraries were prepared and sequenced with the same protocol used for the earlier healthy control dataset. Samples belonging to the same batch were prepared together, multiplexed and sequenced on a shared HiSeq lane. The authors processed their data as follows. MIGEC handled the raw barcoded reads, throwing out single-read molecular identifier groups before consensus assembly and CDR3 extraction. VDJtools was used for post-analysis of the clonotype tables, and diversity was normalized by down-sampling every dataset to the size of the smallest sample. To correct batch-related cross-sample contamination, repertoire overlap clustering matched CDR3 amino acid sequences but not nucleotide sequences. TCRdb ran its own pipeline on the public reads, namely fastp trimming at Q25 and MiXCR clone calling, and kept in-frame beta chains. Here each entry gathers all rows of one CDR3 protein and keeps the most common genes and DNA. The V and J calls follow TCRdb's processing rather than the paper's. This sample gives approximately 730,000 distinct CDR3 sequences in total; roughly 27% of them show up just once. Around 0.56% of the sample is held by the ten biggest clonotypes.

TCR beta repertoires were profiled from peripheral blood of approximately 13 young patients with multiple sclerosis to demonstrate the VDJtools post-analysis software. The patients with multiple sclerosis were children and adolescents between about 6 and 17 years of age. The sequenced sample consisted of blood. The V gene is TRBV29-1 and the J gene is TRBJ1-2; the D gene assignment is ambiguous. This clonotype originated in a girl under 18 with multiple sclerosis. Here the CDR3 is given as CSGDFPGYGYTF. The DNA is TGCAGCGGTGATTTCCCGGGCTATGGCTACACCTTC.